This T cell receptor beta chain was captured in a study of T cell responses to AZD1222 COVID-19 vaccine. Assay: immunoSEQ multiplex PCR; the TCRdb copy retains only in-frame clones and omits some. The top ten clones hold 2.5% of a sample with fewer than 120,000 clones, about nine tenths of them seen once. The V gene lost 1 base and the J gene lost 7 bases, with 11 bases spanning the gap. From germline, CDR1 is SGHAT and CDR2 FQDESV (reference sequence). This CDR3 spans 14 amino acids. Study-wide results and limits: Spike regions recognized by vaccine-associated CD4 TCRs spanned the protein, led by 160-218 and 743-854. Spike-specific TCR breadth and depth grew following two AZD1222 doses.

Regarding this clone: Its antigen is undetermined.

The V call is TRBV11-1, the J call TRBJ1-5; D uncertain. The origin of this receptor is an adult who received the AZD1222 COVID-19 vaccine. The source was peripheral blood, collected 28 days after the second AZD1222 dose. CDR3 residues: CASSLDQYGQPQHF. The CDR3 nucleotides are TGTGCCAGCAGCTTAGATCAGTACGGCCAGCCCCAGCATTTT.